This T cell receptor (beta chain) was recorded in a study of shared clonotypes between healthy human individuals. Repertoires were generated with immunoSEQ multiplex PCR, while TCRdb's copy carries only in-frame clones and drops some. The table has over 400,000 clones, almost 80% seen once. Study-wide results and limits: The small donor group covered limited genetic and exposure diversity.

In regard to this clone: As yet, its antigen is unknown.

Germline CDR1 MNHEY, CDR2 SVGAGI. Trimming took off 4 bases at V and 15 bases at J, with 22 bases between the two ends. The CDR3 spans 14 residues. The chain couples TRBV6-5 to TRBJ2-1; D not certain. What was sequenced was PBMCs. The receptor was derived from a woman aged 35 to 49 in good health. Some clones in this sample may be carry-over from other donors' samples. The CDR3 nucleotides are TGTGCCAGCAGTTCCTCCCTCGAAGGAGCCCGATCGTTCTTC. Translating gives CASSSSLEGARSFF.